This is a list of T cell receptor beta chains from one sample in a study of blood T cell repertoires in COVID-19. Profiling relied on immunoSEQ multiplex PCR, and the TCRdb table lists in-frame clones only, not all of them. The profile shows under 40,000 clones, 75% to 85% of them singletons. Sample: peripheral blood. These receptor sequences come from an older woman with acute or convalescent COVID-19. Both conserved end residues are part of each CDR3. The D gene is left open where the match is weak.

j_call d_call v_call cdr3_aa
TRBJ1-5 TRBD1 TRBV19 CASSISRTGGWQPQHF
TRBJ1-5 TRBD1 TRBV3-1/TRBV3-2 CASSSRTGPPNQPQHF
TRBJ2-1 . TRBV6-5 CASSTGYYNEQFF
TRBJ1-1 . TRBV3-1/TRBV3-2 CASSQESGGTEAFF
TRBJ2-3 TRBD2 TRBV28 CASSLKREGLGSTDTQYF
TRBJ1-1 . TRBV7-8 CASSPREGPNTEAFF
TRBJ1-3 . TRBV11-2 CASSLESFSGNTIYF
TRBJ2-1 TRBD1 TRBV3-1/TRBV3-2 CASSQEGWGRDRAYNEQFF
TRBJ1-1 . TRBV21-1 CASSIRYAGAGGAEAFF
TRBJ2-1 TRBD1 TRBV3-1/TRBV3-2 CASSQGQGFGEQFF
TRBJ1-2 . TRBV25-1 CASSTALYGYTF
TRBJ1-4 . TRBV19 CASSIGVREKLFF
TRBJ1-3 TRBD1 TRBV28 CASSLAHRGYTIYF
TRBJ1-2 . TRBV11-2 CASSLDPSRSYGYTF
TRBJ2-5 . TRBV11-2 CASSLDYRASETQYF
TRBJ1-4 . TRBV5-4 CASSPSRSSNEKLFF
TRBJ1-4 . TRBV7-2 CASSQGLGEKLFF
TRBJ1-2 TRBD1 TRBV5-1 CASSFRDRDSYTF
TRBJ1-1 . TRBV6-6 CASSYSTKAFF